This T cell receptor (beta chain) was recorded in a study of molecular identifiers for immune sequencing clone quantification. This clonotype was seen repeatedly, ten times or more. Its antigen is as yet unknown. Sorted cells numbering roughly 18,000 to 1,100,000, with 10%, 30% or 50% RNA, yielded the naive CD8 libraries. There are 14 residues in the CDR3. The V gene end was trimmed by 4 bases and the J gene end by 2 bases; junction bases not matched to a gene: 3. Germline CDR1 MDHEN, CDR2 SYDVKM. Listed TCR primers and previously described methods were used for bulk TCR libraries. MiXCR, applied by TCRdb to the PCR reads, yields one record per CDR3 protein. The sample holds about 510,000 distinct CDR3 sequences; about a fifth are singletons and the top ten take approximately 0.84%. Overall study results and limits: Because of identical TCR molecules sharing a barcode, sizes of highly expanded clones could be underestimated. Under 1% of molecules in naive cells, but over 97% of effector molecules, belonged to clones above 20 RNA copies.

Material for sequencing was naive CD8+ T cells from blood, with Jurkat cell RNA spiked in. Indicated subset: FACS-sorted CD8+CD4-CCR7+CD45RA+ naive T cells. The chain links TRBV28 to TRBJ2-3; 7 nucleotides line up with TRBD1. The receptor was isolated from a human donor in good health. Some libraries in this study had Jurkat cell RNA spiked in. In DNA form, the CDR3 reads TGTGCCAGCAGTTGGGACAGCAACACAGATACGCAGTATTTT. This encodes CASSWDSNTDTQYF.